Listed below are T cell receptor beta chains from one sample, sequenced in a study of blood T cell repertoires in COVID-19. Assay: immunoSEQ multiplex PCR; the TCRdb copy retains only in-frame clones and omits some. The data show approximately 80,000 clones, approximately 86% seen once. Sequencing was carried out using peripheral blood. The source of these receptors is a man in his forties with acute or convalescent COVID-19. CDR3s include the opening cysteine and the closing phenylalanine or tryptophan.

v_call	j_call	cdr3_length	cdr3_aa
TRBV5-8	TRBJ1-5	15	CASSMGQSVDQPQHF
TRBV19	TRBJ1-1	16	CASSKTPDRGNTEAFF
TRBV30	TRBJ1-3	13	CAWSVGLGNTIYF
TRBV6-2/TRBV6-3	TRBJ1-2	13	CASSPGRDYGYTF
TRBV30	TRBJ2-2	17	CAWSVSTSAPNTGELFF
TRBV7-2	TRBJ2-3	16	CASSLVAGGMADTQYF
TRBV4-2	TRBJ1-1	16	CASSQGARRLNTEAFF
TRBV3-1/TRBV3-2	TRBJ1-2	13	CASSRGTDYGYTF
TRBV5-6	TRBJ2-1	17	CASSLIAGTGNFGEQFF
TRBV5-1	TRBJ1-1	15	CASSGGGTANTEAFF
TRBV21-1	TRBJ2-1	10	CASSAGEQFF
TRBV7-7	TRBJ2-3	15	CASSASSGGSDTQYF
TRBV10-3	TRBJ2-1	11	CAISEDSEQFF
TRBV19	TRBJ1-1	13	CASSFLQGSEAFF
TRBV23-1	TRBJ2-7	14	CASSQSGGEEEQYF
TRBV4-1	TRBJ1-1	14	CASSQDQGLAEAFF
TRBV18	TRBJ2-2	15	CASSTTSGRAGELFF
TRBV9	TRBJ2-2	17	CASSAGTSGRYTGELFF
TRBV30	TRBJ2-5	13	CALRSTGQETQYF
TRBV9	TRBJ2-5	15	CASSVGRREGETQYF
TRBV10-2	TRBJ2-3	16	CASSEDPGLAIDTQYF
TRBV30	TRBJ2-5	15	CAWSRAGGPQETQYF
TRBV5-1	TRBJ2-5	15	CASSLGLALGETQYF
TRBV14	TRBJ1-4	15	CASSQEGAENEKLFF
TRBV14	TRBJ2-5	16	CASSQLIVQGGETQYF
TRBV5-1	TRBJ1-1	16	CASSPTGTGMNTEAFF
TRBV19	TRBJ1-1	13	CASSRTANTEAFF
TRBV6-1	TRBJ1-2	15	CASSEAWTNTYGYTF
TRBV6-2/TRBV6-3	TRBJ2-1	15	CASSPSGRFYNEQFF
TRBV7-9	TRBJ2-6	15	CASSWTGSGANVLTF
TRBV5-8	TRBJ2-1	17	CASSLGGRGTSYNEQFF
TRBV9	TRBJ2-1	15	CARQEYPSSYNEQFF
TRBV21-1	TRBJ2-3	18	CASSKRPALTGDPDTQYF
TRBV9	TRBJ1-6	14	CASSVQAANSPLHF
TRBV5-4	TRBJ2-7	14	CASSLQRNAYEQYF
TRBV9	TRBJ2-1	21	CASSVVSGFTSGGPLSDEQFF
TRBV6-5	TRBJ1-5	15	CASRREYSSNQPQHF
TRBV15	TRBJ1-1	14	CATSRDQGRTEAFF
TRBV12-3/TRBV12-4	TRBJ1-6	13	CASHLRPGSPLHF
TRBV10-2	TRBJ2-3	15	CASTLAGGPGDTQYF
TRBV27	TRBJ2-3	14	CASSRTGGVDTQYF
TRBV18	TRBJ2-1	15	CASSPYSYGDGEQFF
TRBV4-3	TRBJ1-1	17	CASSQDGTGAGRTEAFF
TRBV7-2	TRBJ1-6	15	CASSRPGSYNSPLHF
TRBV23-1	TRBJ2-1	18	CASSQSPGKRGIYNEQFF
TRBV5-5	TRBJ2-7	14	CASRGQGIVYEQYF
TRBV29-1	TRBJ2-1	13	CSVSTFQVEEQFF
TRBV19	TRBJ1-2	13	CASSIGQDYGYTF
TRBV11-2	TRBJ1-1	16	CASSLARGSRRGEAFF
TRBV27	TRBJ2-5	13	CASSLSPAETQYF
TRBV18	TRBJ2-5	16	CASSLARGRGEETQYF